This T cell receptor beta chain was sequenced in a study of CD8+CD57+ T cells in acquired aplastic anemia. Study overall: The DNA of sorted CD4+ and CD8+ cells averaged approximately 3.2 ug.

The length of the CDR3 is 14 amino acids, counting both ends. CDR1 is SNHLY and CDR2 is FYNNEI in the germline V gene. Notes on the study in general: The CD8+ Simpson's diversity of patients and controls was not significantly different. Patients shared twenty-nine CD8+ CDR3 sequences with controls.

To note about this clonotype: What it binds is unknown. Given the absence of the conserved phenylalanine or tryptophan at the CDR3 end, a read error is likely. The DNA is left out, because the CDR3 cannot be placed on it with certainty; the CDR3 is given as TCRdb lists it.

Genomic DNA, serving as template, underwent TCR beta VDJ and CDR3 profiling. One entry per CDR3 protein results from TCRdb running MiXCR on the reads. The repertoire holds hundreds of thousands of distinct CDR3 sequences, with 55% to 70% as singletons. The source is a human donor in good health, serving as a control. The chain uses TRBV2 and TRBJ1-4; the table assigns TRBD1, which was not confirmed against the DNA. The sequenced material came from sorted CD4+, CD8+, or CD8+CD57+ T cells (not recorded which) from PBMCs. The CDR3: CASSLETGTEQPFY.